What follows are 25 T cell receptor beta chains derived from one specimen sequenced in a study of cytomegalovirus exposure and HLA in healthy donors. PCR employed 60 Vbeta and 13 Jbeta primers. Only in-frame clones appear in the TCRdb table, and some are missing; sequencing was by immunoSEQ multiplex PCR. The sample gives 200,000 to 250,000 clones, more than 60% of which show up once; roughly 2.5% is in the top ten. The sequenced sample was PBMCs. These receptors were obtained from a woman aged 55-75 years in good health and CMV-seropositive.

This chain joins TRBV5-6 and TRBJ2-3, with 9 nucleotides matching TRBD2. The CDR3 loop spans 16 amino acids. The germline gives CDR1 SGHDT, CDR2 YYEEEE. J gave up 2 bases and V 2 bases, and 6 bases lay outside the gene matches. CDR3 amino acids: CASSLRAGGHTDTQYF. In nucleotides, the CDR3 is TGTGCCAGCAGCTTAAGAGCGGGAGGACACACAGATACGCAGTATTTT.

This chain connects TRBV28 to TRBJ1-2; tentative D call: TRBD1 (5 bases). CDR1 is MDHEN and CDR2 is SYDVKM in the germline V gene. The CDR3 covers 13 residues. V was trimmed by 7 bases and J by 7 bases, leaving 16 bases between them. CDR3 protein: CASTSAQGSGYTF. CDR3 DNA sequence: TGTGCCAGCACCTCCGCCCAGGGTAGTGGCTACACCTTC.

This rearrangement joins TRBV7-6 to TRBJ2-1; 8 bases line up with TRBD2. This CDR3 has 14 residues. V lost 2 bases and J lost 6; bases outside the gene matches: 3. Germline CDR1 SGHVS, CDR2 FNYEAQ. The DNA for the CDR3 is TGTGCCAGCAGCTTACGGGGGGGGAGCAATGAGCAGTTCTTC. This sequence encodes CASSLRGGSNEQFF.

The chain couples TRBV18 to TRBJ2-2, with 7 bases fitting TRBD1. J was trimmed by 5 bases and V by 6 bases; bases with no gene match: 9. Germline values: CDR1 KGHSH, CDR2 LQKENI. The CDR3 totals 15 residues. CDR3 bases: TGTGCCAGCTCGTGGGGGACAGTTGGGACCGGGGAGCTGTTTTTT. This gives the protein CASSWGTVGTGELFF.

This clone appeared a single time. The V call is TRBV2, the J call TRBJ2-5; D is possibly TRBD1 (5 bases). The CDR3 is made up of 13 amino acids. The germline CDR1 and CDR2 sequences are SNHLY and FYNNEI. V was cut by 4 bases and J by 2 bases, with 8 bases left in between. The CDR3 DNA reads TGTGCCAGCAGTGGACAGCTACAAGAGACCCAGTACTTC. This sequence encodes CASSGQLQETQYF.

This chain uses TRBV7-2 with TRBJ1-1; the D gene is possibly TRBD1 (6 bases). Germline loops: CDR1 SGHTA, CDR2 FQGNSA. Trimming pared 3 bases from V and 2 bases from J, leaving 10 bases between. There are 14 residues in the CDR3. CDR3 residues: CASSFSGTNTEAFF. The CDR3, as DNA: TGTGCCAGCAGCTTCTCCGGGACAAACACTGAAGCTTTCTTT. The whole variable domain, remainder taken from reference TRBV7-2 and TRBJ1-1, is GAGVSQSPSNKVTEKGKDVELRCDPISGHTALYWYRQSLGQGLEFLIYFQGNSAPDKSGLPSDRFSAERTGGSVSTLTIQRTQQEDSAVYLCASSFSGTNTEAFFGQGTRLTVV.

The V gene is TRBV19, the J gene TRBJ1-1; no clear D. V lost 4 bases, J lost 3 bases, and 6 bases lay in between. Per the germline V gene, CDR1 is LNHDA and CDR2 is SQIVND (reference sequence). The CDR3 has 12 residues. CDR3: CASSRSDTEAFF. The CDR3 region has the DNA TGTGCCAGTAGTAGGAGTGACACTGAAGCTTTCTTT.

This clone was seen only a few times. This chain links TRBV12-5 with TRBJ1-2, with TRBD1 matching over 11 bases. The V gene's germline CDR1 is LGHNT and CDR2 FRNRAP. The CDR3 sequence is 16 residues long. V was clipped by 3 bases and J by 2 bases; unmatched bases: 5. CDR3 protein: CASGFGQGAGNYGYTF. The CDR3 bases are TGTGCTAGTGGTTTTGGACAGGGGGCAGGAAACTATGGCTACACCTTC.

The V call is TRBV14, the J call TRBJ1-2, with TRBD1 matching 8 bases. Germline CDR1 is SGHDN and CDR2 is FVKESK. With 2 bases clipped from V and 8 bases from J, the junction kept 10 bases outside the gene matches. This CDR3 spans 15 amino acids. The CDR3 nucleotides are TGTGCCAGCAGCCAATTCGGGCAGGGGGCAGGCGGCTACACCTTC. Protein sequence: CASSQFGQGAGGYTF.

This clone was counted a single time. V gene TRBV10-1 combines with J gene TRBJ2-1, with 9 bases lining up with TRBD1. CDR3 length equals 15 residues. V shed 3 bases, J shed 4 bases, and the junction held 4 bases outside the gene matches. CDR1 WNHNN and CDR2 SYGVQD come from the germline V gene (reference sequence). The chain's CDR3 is CASSEGGTGYNEQFF. For the CDR3, the DNA is TGCGCCAGCAGTGAAGGCGGGACAGGGTACAATGAGCAGTTCTTC.

Concerning this clone: The limits of the CDR3 on the DNA are not certain, so only TCRdb's listed CDR3 is given. The V and J genes are TRBV28 and TRBJ2-7; TRBD2, the D gene given by the table, was not confirmed from the DNA. CDR1 is MDHEN, CDR2 SYDVKM, per germline. The CDR3 sequence runs 11 residues, both termini included. The CDR3 spells CASSLEREQYF.

CDR3 amino acids: CASRMGQGGTEAFF. In DNA, the CDR3 is TGCGCCAGCAGAATGGGACAGGGAGGGACTGAAGCTTTCTTT. J is TRBJ1-1 and V is TRBV5-1, with 9 bases that match TRBD1. The junction had 7 bases not matched to a gene; V was cut back by 5 bases and J by 5 bases. The length of the CDR3 is 14 residues. CDR1 is SGHRS, CDR2 YFSETQ, per germline.

CDR3 protein: CSDGGRGGYTF. In DNA form, the CDR3 reads TGCAGCGACGGGGGTCGGGGCGGCTACACCTTC. The V call is TRBV29-1, the J call TRBJ1-2; TRBD1 is a possible D gene (5 bases). The CDR3 is 11 amino acids. The germline gives CDR1 SQVTM, CDR2 ANQGSEA. V was cut by 7 bases and J by 8 bases, with 14 bases left in between.

The V gene is TRBV11-2, the J gene TRBJ2-7; 7 positions match TRBD1. V shed 3 bases, J shed 6 bases, and the junction held 11 bases outside the gene matches. The V gene's germline CDR1 is SGHAT and CDR2 FQNNGV. The CDR3 is 15 residues long. The CDR3 spells CASSLIETGPSEQYF. The CDR3 DNA reads TGTGCCAGCAGCTTGATTGAGACAGGGCCCAGCGAGCAGTACTTC.

This clone was found many times. The chain links TRBV6-5 to TRBJ2-7; D uncertain. Germline-derived CDR1 and CDR2 are MNHEY and SVGAGI. V gave up 2 bases and J gave up 2 bases, with 13 bases separating them. The length of the CDR3 is 15 residues. The CDR3 nucleotides read TGTGCCAGCAGTTACCGACGAGGCGGAGCCTACGAGCAGTACTTC. It specifies CASSYRRGGAYEQYF.

The V gene is TRBV5-6, the J gene TRBJ2-1, with D unresolved. Trimming removed 0 bases at V and 8 bases at J, with 3 bases between. Germline values: CDR1 SGHDT, CDR2 YYEEEE. The CDR3 is 11 residues long. CDR3 region: CASSLEHEQFF. CDR3 bases: TGTGCCAGCAGCTTGGAGCATGAGCAGTTCTTC.

V is TRBV6-6 and J is TRBJ2-3; D ambiguous. Between the trimmed V and J ends, which lost 4 bases and 4 bases, there was a span of 12 bases. Per germline, CDR1 MNHNY and CDR2 SVGAGI (reference sequence). The length of the CDR3 is 14 residues. The CDR3 DNA reads TGTGCCAGCAGTTTGTCGTTCGTAGCAGATACGCAGTATTTT. It specifies CASSLSFVADTQYF.

The genes are TRBV7-2 and TRBJ1-6, with D perhaps matching TRBD1 (5 bases). The CDR3 sequence is 16 residues long. Germline CDR1 SGHTA, CDR2 FQGNSA. Deletions cut 7 bases from V and 0 bases from J, with 13 bases between. Here the CDR3 reads CASTQRQTSYNSPLHF. Here the CDR3 DNA reads TGTGCCAGCACACAAAGACAGACCTCCTATAATTCACCCCTCCACTTT.

This clone was counted a single time. This sequence joins TRBV11-3 and TRBJ2-2, with 8 bases lining up with TRBD2. V trimming: 5 bases; J trimming: 0 bases; junction bases outside the gene matches: 5. Germline V lookup: CDR1 SGHNT, CDR2 YENEEA. CDR3 length: 16 amino acids. The CDR3 sequence: CASSLGGGSNTGELFF. The CDR3 nucleotides read TGTGCCAGCAGCCTCGGCGGGGGGTCGAACACCGGGGAGCTGTTTTTT. The full variable domain, rest sourced from reference TRBV11-3 and TRBJ2-2, is EAGVVQSPRYKIIEKKQPVAFWCNPISGHNTLYWYLQNLGQGPELLIRYENEEAVDDSQLPKDRFSAERLKGVDSTLKIQPAELGDSAVYLCASSLGGGSNTGELFFGEGSRLTVL.

V usage is TRBV7-9 and J usage is TRBJ2-5, with 12 bases matching TRBD1. Looked up from germline, CDR1 is SEHNR and CDR2 is FQNEAQ (reference sequence). The V segment lost 4 bases and the J segment 4 bases; nucleotides outside the gene matches: 4. The CDR3 contains 15 residues. The CDR3 here is CASSSGTGGSETQYF. The CDR3, as DNA: TGTGCCAGCAGCTCCGGGACAGGGGGCTCAGAGACCCAGTACTTC.

The chain combines TRBV7-9 with TRBJ1-2, with a weak D call TRBD1 (6 bases). The CDR3 has 14 amino acids. Germline-derived CDR1 and CDR2 are SEHNR and FQNEAQ (reference sequence). The ends were cut back, 1 base at V and 0 bases at J, with 6 bases in the middle. CDR3 sequence: CASSLGQANYGYTF. The CDR3 nucleotides are TGTGCCAGCAGCTTAGGACAGGCTAACTATGGCTACACCTTC.

The V gene is TRBV28, the J gene TRBJ2-3, with a weak D call TRBD1 (5 bases). V lost 2 bases to trimming and J lost 0 bases, with 15 bases between them. The CDR3 totals 17 residues. Germline lookup yields CDR1 MDHEN and CDR2 SYDVKM. CDR3 region: CASSLGIVGDSTDTQYF. CDR3 in DNA: TGTGCCAGCAGTTTAGGGATAGTAGGGGATAGCACAGATACGCAGTATTTT.

This sequence joins TRBV6-1 and TRBJ2-7; no firm D call. In germline, CDR1 is MNHNS, CDR2 SASEGT. The CDR3 length is 11 residues. Between the trimmed V and J ends, which lost 4 bases and 4 bases, there was a span of 5 bases. CDR3 sequence reads: CASSVLYEQYF. CDR3 DNA sequence: TGTGCCAGCAGTGTCCTTTACGAGCAGTACTTC.

The chain is built from TRBV5-5 and TRBJ2-1, with TRBD2 matching over 8 bases. Unmatched junction bases numbered 8, after V lost 2 bases and J lost 4 bases. The CDR3 is 16 amino acids. Germline V lookup: CDR1 SGHKS, CDR2 YYEKEE (reference sequence). As DNA, the CDR3 is TGTGCCAGCAGCTTTGCTAGCGGGCTCAGGTACAATGAGCAGTTCTTC. Its protein product is CASSFASGLRYNEQFF.

The chain is built from TRBV19 and TRBJ1-5; 9 bases fit TRBD1. The junction had 12 bases not matched to a gene; V was cut back by 5 bases and J by 4 bases. Germline CDR1 and CDR2: LNHDA and SQIVND (reference sequence). This CDR3 is 17 amino acids long. CDR3 protein: CASSASSGTGYNQPQHF. The CDR3 nucleotides are TGTGCCAGTAGTGCCTCATCCGGGACAGGGTATAATCAGCCCCAGCATTTT.